These T cell receptor beta chains were read from a single sample in a study of shared clonotypes between healthy human individuals. Repertoires were generated with immunoSEQ multiplex PCR, while TCRdb's copy carries only in-frame clones and drops some. The table has roughly 2 million clones, around 95% seen once. Sequencing was done on a sample of naive CD4+ T cells sorted from blood. The receptors derive from a man between 18 and 29 years old in good health. The CDR3 runs from the conserved cysteine through the conserved F or W. Each record gives: clone size, J gene, V gene, D gene, CDR3 protein, CDR3 DNA. D genes are given only for firm matches. The size of a clone is reported for some rows only, either as once, few or many, or as a class for expanded clones.

clone size: NA; J gene: TRBJ2-3; V gene: TRBV7-8; D gene: TRBD2; CDR3 protein: CASSPSLGRADTQYF; CDR3 DNA: TGTGCCAGCAGCCCTAGCCTGGGGAGGGCAGATACGCAGTATTTT
clone size: NA; J gene: TRBJ1-6; V gene: TRBV25-1; D gene: NA; CDR3 protein: CASSVTGTAYNSPLHF; CDR3 DNA: TGTGCCAGCAGTGTCACAGGAACAGCCTATAATTCACCCCTCCACTTT
clone size: many; J gene: TRBJ2-7; V gene: TRBV11-2; D gene: TRBD2; CDR3 protein: CASSFARGAYEQYF; CDR3 DNA: TGTGCCAGCAGCTTCGCTCGGGGGGCCTACGAGCAGTACTTC
clone size: NA; J gene: TRBJ2-5; V gene: TRBV11-1; D gene: NA; CDR3 protein: CASSPNVETQYF; CDR3 DNA: TGTGCCAGCAGCCCGAACGTGGAGACCCAGTACTTC
clone size: once; J gene: TRBJ1-3; V gene: TRBV30; D gene: TRBD1; CDR3 protein: CAWTRDSSGNTIYF; CDR3 DNA: TGTGCCTGGACCCGGGACAGTTCTGGAAACACCATATATTTT
clone size: once; J gene: TRBJ2-7; V gene: TRBV11-2; D gene: NA; CDR3 protein: CASSPSSQVYEQYF; CDR3 DNA: TGTGCCAGCAGCCCCAGTTCACAGGTCTACGAGCAGTACTTC
clone size: once; J gene: TRBJ1-3; V gene: TRBV11-1; D gene: TRBD1; CDR3 protein: CASSPHRGQGHSGNTIYF; CDR3 DNA: TGTGCCAGCAGCCCTCACCGGGGACAGGGACATTCTGGAAACACCATATATTTT
clone size: once; J gene: TRBJ2-7; V gene: TRBV6-1; D gene: NA; CDR3 protein: CASSEILGPGYEQYF; CDR3 DNA: TGTGCCAGCAGTGAAATTTTAGGACCGGGCTACGAGCAGTACTTC
clone size: NA; J gene: TRBJ2-1; V gene: TRBV6-1; D gene: NA; CDR3 protein: CASSDQGPYNEQFF; CDR3 DNA: TGTGCCAGCAGTGATCAGGGTCCCTACAATGAGCAGTTCTTC
clone size: NA; J gene: TRBJ1-2; V gene: TRBV7-9; D gene: TRBD1; CDR3 protein: CASSFDPGQMARYTF; CDR3 DNA: TGTGCCAGCAGCTTTGATCCGGGACAGATGGCTCGCTACACCTTC
clone size: NA; J gene: TRBJ2-7; V gene: TRBV2; D gene: NA; CDR3 protein: CASRLVGASGSYEQYF; CDR3 DNA: TGTGCCAGCAGGCTCGTAGGGGCGTCGGGCTCCTACGAGCAGTACTTC
clone size: NA; J gene: TRBJ2-7; V gene: TRBV10-3; D gene: TRBD1; CDR3 protein: CAISGGQQVHEQYF; CDR3 DNA: TGTGCCATCAGTGGGGGACAGCAGGTCCACGAGCAGTACTTC
clone size: NA; J gene: TRBJ2-7; V gene: TRBV5-5; D gene: NA; CDR3 protein: CASSLSGFNEQYF; CDR3 DNA: TGTGCCAGCAGCTTAAGCGGGTTCAACGAGCAGTACTTC
clone size: NA; J gene: TRBJ2-7; V gene: TRBV5-1; D gene: NA; CDR3 protein: CASSGRVYEQYF; CDR3 DNA: TGCGCCAGCAGCGGCAGGGTCTACGAGCAGTACTTC
clone size: NA; J gene: TRBJ1-3; V gene: TRBV19; D gene: TRBD1; CDR3 protein: CASSLGTGQPGNTIYF; CDR3 DNA: TGTGCCAGTAGCCTAGGGACAGGGCAGCCTGGAAACACCATATATTTT
clone size: NA; J gene: TRBJ1-2; V gene: TRBV5-4; D gene: TRBD1; CDR3 protein: CASSSVQGGLNYGYTF; CDR3 DNA: TGTGCCAGCAGCTCCGTGCAGGGGGGGCTAAACTATGGCTACACCTTC
clone size: NA; J gene: TRBJ2-7; V gene: TRBV25-1; D gene: TRBD2; CDR3 protein: CASSEYGLAGGDYEQYF; CDR3 DNA: TGTGCCAGCAGTGAATATGGCTTAGCGGGGGGGGACTACGAGCAGTACTTC
clone size: once; J gene: TRBJ2-3; V gene: TRBV18; D gene: NA; CDR3 protein: CASSPPSRGTDTQYF; CDR3 DNA: TGTGCCAGCTCACCACCGAGCAGAGGGACAGATACGCAGTATTTT
clone size: NA; J gene: TRBJ2-3; V gene: TRBV5-4; D gene: TRBD2; CDR3 protein: CASSLGTSGTDTQYF; CDR3 DNA: TGTGCCAGCAGCTTGGGTACTAGCGGCACAGATACGCAGTATTTT
clone size: NA; J gene: TRBJ2-7; V gene: TRBV5-1; D gene: TRBD2; CDR3 protein: CASSGWTSGKHSYEQYF; CDR3 DNA: TGCGCCAGCAGCGGGTGGACTAGCGGGAAACACTCCTACGAGCAGTACTTC
clone size: NA; J gene: TRBJ2-7; V gene: TRBV11-2; D gene: NA; CDR3 protein: CASSIWNSGYEQYF; CDR3 DNA: TGTGCCAGCAGCATATGGAATAGCGGCTACGAGCAGTACTTC
clone size: NA; J gene: TRBJ1-2; V gene: TRBV2; D gene: NA; CDR3 protein: CASSEAVVLGYGYTF; CDR3 DNA: TGTGCCAGCAGTGAAGCTGTGGTCCTGGGCTATGGCTACACCTTC
clone size: NA; J gene: TRBJ2-1; V gene: TRBV11-3; D gene: NA; CDR3 protein: CASSKDNEQFF; CDR3 DNA: TGTGCCAGCAGCAAGGACAATGAGCAGTTCTTC
clone size: NA; J gene: TRBJ1-2; V gene: TRBV9; D gene: NA; CDR3 protein: CASSVALGLSYGYTF; CDR3 DNA: TGTGCCAGCAGCGTAGCTCTGGGGCTGAGCTATGGCTACACCTTC